This T cell receptor (beta chain) was profiled in a study of T cell changes during pregnancy in multiple sclerosis. This table comes from immunoSEQ multiplex PCR, and its TCRdb copy is limited to in-frame clones, with some not included. The repertoire consists of 93,000 or so clones, with roughly 92% occurring once and the leading ten covering around 0.84%. This receptor was taken from a female donor with multiple sclerosis, enrolled in a pregnancy study. Sequencing was performed on peripheral blood, taken after pregnancy.

The CDR3, as DNA: TGTGCCAGCAGTGTGGACAGGGGAATTCCTGGGGCCAACGTCCTGACTTTC. It yields the protein CASSVDRGIPGANVLTF. The chain links TRBV28 to TRBJ2-6, with TRBD1 matching 9 bases. The germline CDR1 and CDR2 sequences are MDHEN and SYDVKM. Trimming removed 5 bases from V and 2 bases from J; junction bases left unmatched: 7. This CDR3 region has 17 residues.